One and the same sample provided the 19 T cell receptor beta chains below, sequenced in a study of beta chain features in type 1 diabetes. Study-wide results and limits: Patients with Type 1 diabetes showed moderately but significantly shorter TCRB CDR3s in all four CD4+ subsets.

As every portion of the isolated RNA was reverse transcribed, the sequencing read expressed TCRB transcripts. Sequencing used immunoSEQ multiplex PCR; TCRdb keeps in-frame clones, though not all of them. The table has 600,000 to 700,000 clones, approximately 13% seen once. Their antigen targets remain unknown. The sequencing sample was made of naive CD4+ T cells from blood. These receptors all come from a man aged 30 to 45 with type 1 diabetes.

This clone was counted between two and nine times. The chain carries TRBV29-1 and TRBJ2-3, with D unresolved. Looked up from germline, CDR1 is SQVTM and CDR2 is ANQGSEA. The CDR3 is 13 residues long. Between the trimmed V and J ends, which lost 3 bases and 6 bases, there was a span of 13 bases. The CDR3 coding sequence is TGCAGCGTTGAGAGTGGGTCCCGGGATACGCAGTATTTT. Translation gives CSVESGSRDTQYF.

The chain recombines TRBV5-1 with TRBJ1-2, with unresolved D. Trimming shortened V by 5 bases and J by 3 bases, and 8 bases separated the two germline ends. This CDR3 spans 12 amino acids. Germline V gene sequence: CDR1 SGHRS, CDR2 YFSETQ. CDR3 in amino acids: CASRDPYYGYTF. CDR3 sequence (DNA): TGCGCCAGCAGGGACCCCTACTATGGCTACACCTTC.

The sample holds a few counts of this clone. The CDR3 spells CASGGGSYEQYF. The CDR3 DNA follows: TGTGCCAGCGGGGGCGGCTCCTACGAGCAGTACTTC. V is TRBV25-1 and J is TRBJ2-7, with D tentatively TRBD1 (6 bases). The V end was cut by 8 bases, the J end by 0 bases, with 8 bases between. Germline CDR1 and CDR2: MGHDK and SYGVNS. This CDR3 has 12 residues.

This clone occurred a few times. This rearrangement joins TRBV29-1 to TRBJ2-7, with TRBD2 as a possible D gene (5 bases). The length of the CDR3 is 14 residues. Germline assignment: CDR1 SQVTM and CDR2 ANQGSEA. V lost 5 bases to trimming and J lost 2 bases, with 16 bases between them. The DNA for the CDR3 is TGCAGCGTTACTAGGACGGAAGGTACCTACGAGCAGTACTTC. Translated, it gives CSVTRTEGTYEQYF.

The chain is built from TRBV4-3 and TRBJ2-5; 9 bases match TRBD1. Germline V gives CDR1 LGHNA, CDR2 YSLEER. With 0 bases clipped from V and 1 base from J, the junction kept 9 bases outside the gene matches. CDR3 length: 18 residues. The CDR3 region has the DNA TGCGCCAGCAGCCAAGATTGGGTCAGGACAGGGGCCCAAGAGACCCAGTACTTC. Translated, it gives CASSQDWVRTGAQETQYF.

The chain recombines TRBV29-1 with TRBJ2-5; 11 nucleotides align to TRBD2. The CDR3 sequence is 13 residues long. V lost 6 bases, J lost 5 bases, and 5 bases stayed unmatched. The germline V gene encodes CDR1 SQVTM and CDR2 ANQGSEA. The CDR3 DNA reads TGCAGCGTGGGACTAGCGGAGTTGGAGACCCAGTACTTC. Residues: CSVGLAELETQYF.

This clone showed up just a few times. The gene calls are TRBV10-3 and TRBJ2-1; D not resolved. Germline CDR1 is ENHRY and CDR2 is SYGVKD. The CDR3 sequence is 12 residues long. Trimming cost V 3 bases and J 6 bases, with 6 bases left between them. The CDR3 sequence is CAISDNSNEQFF. As DNA, the CDR3 is TGTGCCATCAGTGACAATTCCAATGAGCAGTTCTTC.

The rearrangement uses TRBV6-6 and TRBJ1-2; D possibly corresponds to TRBD1 (5 bases). CDR1 and CDR2 from the germline V gene are MNHNY and SVGAGI (reference sequence). This CDR3 is built from 13 residues. V shed 4 bases and J shed 4 bases, with 10 bases lying between them. Here the CDR3 reads CASSSTGPYGYTF. CDR3 nucleotide sequence: TGTGCCAGCAGTTCCACAGGCCCCTATGGCTACACCTTC.

This clone was found a few times. This chain uses TRBV9 with TRBJ2-7; D is perhaps TRBD2 (5 bases). V lost 2 bases, J lost 0 bases, and 12 bases lay in between. Germline V gene sequence: CDR1 SGDLS, CDR2 YYNGEE. The CDR3 loop spans 15 amino acids. CDR3: CASSVAMGSSYEQYF. Here the CDR3 DNA reads TGTGCCAGCAGCGTGGCCATGGGGAGCTCCTACGAGCAGTACTTC.

This clone has just a few counts. The chain joins TRBV5-1 to TRBJ2-1, with D hard to call. Per the germline V gene, CDR1 is SGHRS and CDR2 is YFSETQ. The CDR3 sequence is 13 residues long. The V and J ends lost 1 base and 5 bases respectively, with 7 bases between them. The CDR3 sequence: CASSLPVNNEQFF. The CDR3 coding sequence is TGCGCCAGCAGCTTGCCAGTCAACAATGAGCAGTTCTTC.

The chain has TRBV18 and TRBJ1-2; D uncertain. Trimming stripped 6 bases from V and 0 bases from J, with 11 bases between. The CDR3 totals 14 residues. CDR1 and CDR2 from the germline V gene are KGHSH and LQKENI. CDR3 loop: CASSPTAPNYGYTF. The CDR3 DNA sequence: TGTGCCAGCTCGCCTACAGCGCCTAACTATGGCTACACCTTC. Full variable domain (rest looked up from reference TRBV18 and TRBJ1-2): NAGVMQNPRHLVRRRGQEARLRCSPMKGHSHVYWYRQLPEEGLKFMVYLQKENIIDESGMPKERFSAEFPKEGPSILRIQQVVRGDSAAYFCASSPTAPNYGYTFGSGTRLTVV.

V and J are TRBV5-4 and TRBJ1-4, with D unclear. There are 14 residues in the CDR3. CDR1 SGHNT and CDR2 YYREEE come from the germline V gene (reference sequence). V was trimmed by 2 bases and J by 2 bases, leaving 7 bases between them. The CDR3: CASSLGNTNEKLFF. CDR3 nucleotide sequence: TGTGCCAGCAGCTTAGGGAATACTAATGAAAAACTGTTTTTT.

This clone has a handful of counts. The chain combines TRBV5-1 with TRBJ2-6; 9 bases agree with TRBD1. The length of the CDR3 is 17 residues. Looked up from germline, CDR1 is SGHRS and CDR2 is YFSETQ. The J segment lost 4 bases and the V segment lost 0 bases, leaving 5 bases of the junction unmatched. The DNA of the CDR3 is TGCGCCAGCAGCTTGGGCGGGACAGGGTTCGGGGCCAACGTCCTGACTTTC. This gives the protein CASSLGGTGFGANVLTF.

This clone was picked up a small number of times. This chain connects TRBV28 to TRBJ1-3; perhaps TRBD1 as D (6 bases). Trimming removed 5 bases from V and 7 bases from J, with 18 bases in between. This CDR3 is built from 15 residues. Per the germline V gene, CDR1 is MDHEN and CDR2 is SYDVKM. CDR3 amino acids: CASSEGGFGRNTIYF. Here the CDR3 DNA reads TGTGCCAGCAGTGAGGGGGGGTTTGGACGGAACACCATATATTTT.

The V call is TRBV7-2, the J call TRBJ2-1; TRBD2 might be the D (6 bases). The CDR3 extends over 13 amino acids. From germline, CDR1 is SGHTA and CDR2 FQGNSA. The V end lost 1 base, the J end lost 14 bases, and 15 bases lay between the germline ends. CDR3 region: CASSLGTPSGEFF. The CDR3, as DNA: TGTGCCAGCAGCTTAGGCACCCCGTCGGGAGAGTTCTTC.

This clone was recorded a few times. The gene calls are TRBV7-2 and TRBJ2-7; a weak D match, TRBD2 (5 bases). V dropped 5 bases and J dropped 9 bases, with 14 bases sitting between them. CDR1 is SGHTA, CDR2 FQGNSA, per germline. This CDR3 has 12 residues. The CDR3 protein is CASSPGPEGQYF. The CDR3 DNA reads TGTGCCAGCAGCCCCGGGCCAGAGGGGCAGTACTTC.

J is TRBJ2-2 and V is TRBV5-1; 8 bases agree with TRBD1. The junction had 6 bases not matched to a gene; V was cut back by 5 bases and J by 6 bases. The V gene's germline CDR1 is SGHRS and CDR2 YFSETQ. The CDR3 is 14 amino acids. The CDR3 protein is CASSATGVSGELFF. In DNA form, the CDR3 reads TGCGCCAGCAGTGCGACAGGGGTATCCGGGGAGCTGTTTTTT.

The chain carries TRBV30 and TRBJ1-2; 7 bases map to TRBD1. Trimming took 7 bases from V and 4 from J; bases not matched to a gene: 12. CDR1 is GTSNPN and CDR2 is SVGIG in the germline V gene (reference sequence). The CDR3 contains 14 residues. CDR3 amino acids: CASTQPTGIYGYTF. The CDR3 region has the DNA TGTGCCTCCACGCAACCGACAGGGATCTATGGCTACACCTTC.

This chain uses TRBV5-1 with TRBJ2-3; a weak D match, TRBD2 (5 bases). The CDR3 loop spans 15 amino acids. The germline V gene encodes CDR1 SGHRS and CDR2 YFSETQ. V was trimmed by 0 bases and J by 6 bases, leaving 14 bases between them. CDR3 coding DNA: TGCGCCAGCAGCTTGGAGGACTCCCGTGTGGATACGCAGTATTTT. Protein product: CASSLEDSRVDTQYF.